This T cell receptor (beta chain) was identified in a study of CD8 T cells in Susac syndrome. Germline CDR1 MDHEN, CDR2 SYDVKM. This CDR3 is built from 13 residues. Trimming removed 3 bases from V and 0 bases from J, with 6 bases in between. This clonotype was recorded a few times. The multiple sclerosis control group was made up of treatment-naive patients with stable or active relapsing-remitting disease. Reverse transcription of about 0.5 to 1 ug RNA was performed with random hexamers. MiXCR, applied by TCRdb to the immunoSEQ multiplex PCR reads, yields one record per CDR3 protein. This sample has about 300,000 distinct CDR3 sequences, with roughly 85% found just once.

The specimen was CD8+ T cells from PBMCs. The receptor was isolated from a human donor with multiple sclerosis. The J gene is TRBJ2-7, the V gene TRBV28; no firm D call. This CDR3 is CASSFWGSYEQYF. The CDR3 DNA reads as TGTGCCAGCAGTTTTTGGGGCTCCTACGAGCAGTACTTC.